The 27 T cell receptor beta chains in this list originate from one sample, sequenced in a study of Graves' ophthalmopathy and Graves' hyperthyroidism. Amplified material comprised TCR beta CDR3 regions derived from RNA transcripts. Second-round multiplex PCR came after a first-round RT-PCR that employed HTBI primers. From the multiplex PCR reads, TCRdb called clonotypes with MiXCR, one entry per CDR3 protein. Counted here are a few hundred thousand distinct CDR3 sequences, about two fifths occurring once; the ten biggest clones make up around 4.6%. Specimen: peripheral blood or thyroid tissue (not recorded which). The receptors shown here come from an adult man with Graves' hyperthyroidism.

In DNA, the CDR3 is TGTGCCAGCAGTTACACTCCAGGGCTTGACGAGACCCAGTACTTC. It is translated as CASSYTPGLDETQYF. The chain carries TRBV6-5 and TRBJ2-5, with D perhaps TRBD1 (5 bases). This CDR3 region has 15 residues. The germline V gene encodes CDR1 MNHEY and CDR2 SVGAGI. Trimming pared 2 bases from V and 5 bases from J, leaving 15 bases between.

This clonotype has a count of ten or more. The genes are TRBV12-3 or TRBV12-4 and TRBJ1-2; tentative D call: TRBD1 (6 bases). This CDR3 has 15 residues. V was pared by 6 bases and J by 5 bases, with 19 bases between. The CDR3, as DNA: TGTGCCAGCAGCTCCTTACAGGGTCTCCGTTATGGCTACACCTTC. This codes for CASSSLQGLRYGYTF.

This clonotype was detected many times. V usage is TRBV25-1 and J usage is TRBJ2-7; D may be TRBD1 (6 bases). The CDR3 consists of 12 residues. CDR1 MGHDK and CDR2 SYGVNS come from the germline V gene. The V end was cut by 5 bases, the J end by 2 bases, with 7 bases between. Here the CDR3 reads CASSTGPYEQYF. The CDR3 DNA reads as TGTGCCAGCAGTACAGGGCCCTACGAGCAGTACTTC.

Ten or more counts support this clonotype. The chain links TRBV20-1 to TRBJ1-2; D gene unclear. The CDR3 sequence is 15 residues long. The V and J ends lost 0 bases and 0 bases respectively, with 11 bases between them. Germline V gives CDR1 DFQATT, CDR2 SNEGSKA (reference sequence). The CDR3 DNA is TGCAGTGCTAGAGATTTTACCGATGCTAACTATGGCTACACCTTC. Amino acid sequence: CSARDFTDANYGYTF.

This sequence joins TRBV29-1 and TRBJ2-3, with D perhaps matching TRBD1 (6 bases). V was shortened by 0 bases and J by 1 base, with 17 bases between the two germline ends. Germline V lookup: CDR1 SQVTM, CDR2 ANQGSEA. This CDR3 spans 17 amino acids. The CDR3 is CSVEETWAGVGTDTQYF. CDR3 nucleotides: TGCAGCGTTGAAGAAACCTGGGCAGGGGTGGGCACAGATACGCAGTATTTT.

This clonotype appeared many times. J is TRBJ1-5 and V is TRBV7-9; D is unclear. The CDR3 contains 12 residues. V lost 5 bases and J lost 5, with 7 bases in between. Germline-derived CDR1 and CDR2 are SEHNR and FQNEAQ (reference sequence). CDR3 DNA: TGTGCCAGCAGCCCGGCCGATCAGCCCCAGCATTTT. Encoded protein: CASSPADQPQHF. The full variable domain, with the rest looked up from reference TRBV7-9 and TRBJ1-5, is DTGVSQNPRHKITKRGQNVTFRCDPISEHNRLYWYRQTLGQGPEFLTYFQNEAQLEKSRLLSDRFSAERPKGSFSTLEIQRTEQGDSAMYLCASSPADQPQHFGDGTRLSIL.

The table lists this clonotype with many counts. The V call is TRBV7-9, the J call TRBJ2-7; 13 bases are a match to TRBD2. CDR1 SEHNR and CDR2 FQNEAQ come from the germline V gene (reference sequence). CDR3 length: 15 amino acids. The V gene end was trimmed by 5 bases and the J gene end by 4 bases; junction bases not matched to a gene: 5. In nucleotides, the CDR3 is TGTGCCAGCAGCCGGACTAGCGGGAGTTTGTACGAGCAGTACTTC. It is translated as CASSRTSGSLYEQYF.

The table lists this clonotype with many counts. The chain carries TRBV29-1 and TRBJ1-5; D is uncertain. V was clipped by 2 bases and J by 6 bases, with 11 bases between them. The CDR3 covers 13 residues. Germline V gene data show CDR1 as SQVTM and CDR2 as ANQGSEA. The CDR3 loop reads CSVETSLGQPQHF. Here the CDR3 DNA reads TGCAGCGTTGAAACCTCCTTGGGTCAGCCCCAGCATTTT.

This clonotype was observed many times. DNA of the CDR3: TGTGCCAGCAGTGAAGAGGGGGCGAACACTGAAGCTTTCTTT. As protein: CASSEEGANTEAFF. The chain carries TRBV6-1 and TRBJ1-1; 7 bases map to TRBD1. The CDR3 runs to 14 residues. The germline CDR1 and CDR2 sequences are MNHNS and SASEGT. The V segment lost 1 base and the J segment 1 base; nucleotides outside the gene matches: 0.

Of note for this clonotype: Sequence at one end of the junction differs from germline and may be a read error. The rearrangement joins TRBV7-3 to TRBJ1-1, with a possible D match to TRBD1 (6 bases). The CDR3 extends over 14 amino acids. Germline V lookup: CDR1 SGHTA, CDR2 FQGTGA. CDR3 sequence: CASSPTGGRTEASF. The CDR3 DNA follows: TGTGCCAGCAGCCCAACTGGGGGGCGAACTGAAGCTTCCTTT.

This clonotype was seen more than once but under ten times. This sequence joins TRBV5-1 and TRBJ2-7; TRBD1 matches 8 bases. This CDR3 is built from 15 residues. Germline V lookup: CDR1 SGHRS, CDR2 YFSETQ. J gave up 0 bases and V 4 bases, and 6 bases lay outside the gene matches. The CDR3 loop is CASSPGTGFSYEQYF. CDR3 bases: TGCGCCAGCAGCCCGGGGACAGGCTTCTCCTACGAGCAGTACTTC. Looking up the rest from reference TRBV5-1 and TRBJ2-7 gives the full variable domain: KAGVTQTPRYLIKTRGQQVTLSCSPISGHRSVSWYQQTPGQGLQFLFEYFSETQRNKGNFPGRFSGRQFSNSRSEMNVSTLELGDSALYLCASSPGTGFSYEQYFGPGTRLTVT.

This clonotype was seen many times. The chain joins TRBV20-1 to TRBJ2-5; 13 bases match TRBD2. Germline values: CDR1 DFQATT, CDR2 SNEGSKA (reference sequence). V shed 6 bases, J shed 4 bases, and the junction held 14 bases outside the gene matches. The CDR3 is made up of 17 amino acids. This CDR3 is CSAKTSGRRTLRETQYF. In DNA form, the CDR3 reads TGCAGTGCAAAGACTAGCGGGAGGAGGACGTTGCGAGAGACCCAGTACTTC.

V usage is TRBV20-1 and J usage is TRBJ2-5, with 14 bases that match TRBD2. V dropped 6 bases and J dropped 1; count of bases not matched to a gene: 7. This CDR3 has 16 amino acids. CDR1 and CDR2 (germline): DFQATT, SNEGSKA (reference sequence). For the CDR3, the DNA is TGCAGTGCAGAGGGACTAGCGGGGGCCATCCAAGAGACCCAGTACTTC. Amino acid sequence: CSAEGLAGAIQETQYF.

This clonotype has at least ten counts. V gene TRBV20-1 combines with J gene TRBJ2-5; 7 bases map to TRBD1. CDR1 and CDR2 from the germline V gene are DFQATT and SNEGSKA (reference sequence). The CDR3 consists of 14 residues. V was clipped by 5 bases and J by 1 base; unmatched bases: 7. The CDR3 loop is CSAGVTGVQETQYF. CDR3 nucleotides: TGCAGTGCTGGGGTAACAGGGGTCCAAGAGACCCAGTACTTC.

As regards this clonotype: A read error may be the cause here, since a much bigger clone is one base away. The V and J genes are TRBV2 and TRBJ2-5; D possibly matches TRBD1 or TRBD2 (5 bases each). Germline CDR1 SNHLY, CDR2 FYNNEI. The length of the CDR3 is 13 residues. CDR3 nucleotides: TGTGCCACGGACCGGGACCACCAAGGGACCCAGTACTTC. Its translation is CATDRDHQGTQYF.

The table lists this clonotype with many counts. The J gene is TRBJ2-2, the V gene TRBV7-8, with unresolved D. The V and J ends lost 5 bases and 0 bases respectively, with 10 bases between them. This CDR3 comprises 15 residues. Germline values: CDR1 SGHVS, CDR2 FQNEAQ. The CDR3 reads CASSPTEPNTGELFF. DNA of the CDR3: TGTGCCAGCAGCCCCACGGAACCGAACACCGGGGAGCTGTTTTTT.

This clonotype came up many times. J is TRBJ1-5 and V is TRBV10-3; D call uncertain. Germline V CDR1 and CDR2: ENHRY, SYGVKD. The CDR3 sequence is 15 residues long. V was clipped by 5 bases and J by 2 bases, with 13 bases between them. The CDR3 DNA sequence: TGTGCCATCAGTCTCGACATGGTTGGCAATCAGCCCCAGCATTTT. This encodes CAISLDMVGNQPQHF.

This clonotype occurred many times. CDR3 DNA: TGCAGCGTTGAAGGAAGTGGAACCTATGGCTACACCTTC. This translates into CSVEGSGTYGYTF. The chain is built from TRBV29-1 and TRBJ1-2; D gene unclear. Germline CDR1 and CDR2: SQVTM and ANQGSEA. There are 13 residues in the CDR3. Trimming left V 1 base short and J 4 bases short, with 10 bases between. The full variable domain, with the rest looked up from reference TRBV29-1 and TRBJ1-2, is SAVISQKPSRDICQRGTSLTIQCQVDSQVTMMFWYRQQPGQSLTLIATANQGSEATYESGFVIDKFPISRPNLTFSTLTVSNMSPEDSSIYLCSVEGSGTYGYTFGSGTRLTVV.

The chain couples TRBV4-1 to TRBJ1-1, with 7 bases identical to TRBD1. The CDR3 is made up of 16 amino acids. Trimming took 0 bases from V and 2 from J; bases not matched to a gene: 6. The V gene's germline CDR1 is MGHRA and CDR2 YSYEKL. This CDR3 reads CASSQDRNRGNTEAFF. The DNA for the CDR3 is TGCGCCAGCAGCCAAGATAGGAACAGGGGTAACACTGAAGCTTTCTTT.

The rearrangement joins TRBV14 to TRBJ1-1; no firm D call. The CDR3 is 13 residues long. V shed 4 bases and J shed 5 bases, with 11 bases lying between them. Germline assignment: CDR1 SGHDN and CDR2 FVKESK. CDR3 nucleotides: TGTGCCAGCAGCCGAAACCGGGCTACTGAAGCTTTCTTT. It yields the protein CASSRNRATEAFF.

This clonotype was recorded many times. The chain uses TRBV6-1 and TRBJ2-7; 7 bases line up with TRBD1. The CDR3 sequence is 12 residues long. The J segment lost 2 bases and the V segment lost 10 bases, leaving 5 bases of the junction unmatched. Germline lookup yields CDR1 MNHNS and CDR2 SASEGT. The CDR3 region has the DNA TGTGCCACCGACAGGGTTACCTACGAGCAGTACTTC. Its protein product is CATDRVTYEQYF.

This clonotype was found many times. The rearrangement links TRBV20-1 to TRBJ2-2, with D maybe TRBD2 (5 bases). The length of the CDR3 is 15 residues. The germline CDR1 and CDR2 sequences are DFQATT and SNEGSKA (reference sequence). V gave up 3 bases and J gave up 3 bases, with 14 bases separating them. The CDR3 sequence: CSASKAVRDTGELFF. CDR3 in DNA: TGCAGTGCTAGCAAAGCAGTGAGGGACACCGGGGAGCTGTTTTTT.

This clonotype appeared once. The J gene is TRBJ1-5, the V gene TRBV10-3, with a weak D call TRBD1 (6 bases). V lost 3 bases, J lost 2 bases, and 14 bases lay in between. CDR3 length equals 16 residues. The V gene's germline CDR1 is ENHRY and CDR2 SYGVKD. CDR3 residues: CAISDASGGGNQPQHF. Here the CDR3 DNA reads TGTGCCATCAGTGATGCCAGCGGGGGCGGCAATCAGCCCCAGCATTTT.

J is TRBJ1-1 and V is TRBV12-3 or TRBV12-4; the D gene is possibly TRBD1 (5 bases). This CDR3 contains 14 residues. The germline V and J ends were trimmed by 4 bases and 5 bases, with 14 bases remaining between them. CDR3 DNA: TGTGCCAGCAGTTGGCAGGGCTGGGGTACTGAAGCTTTCTTT. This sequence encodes CASSWQGWGTEAFF.

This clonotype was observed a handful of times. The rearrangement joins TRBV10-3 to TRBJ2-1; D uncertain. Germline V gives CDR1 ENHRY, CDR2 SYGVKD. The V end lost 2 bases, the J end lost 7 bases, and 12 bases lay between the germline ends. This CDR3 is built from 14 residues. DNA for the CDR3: TGTGCCATCAGTGAGGGCCTCCTTGGGAATGAGCAGTTCTTC. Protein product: CAISEGLLGNEQFF.

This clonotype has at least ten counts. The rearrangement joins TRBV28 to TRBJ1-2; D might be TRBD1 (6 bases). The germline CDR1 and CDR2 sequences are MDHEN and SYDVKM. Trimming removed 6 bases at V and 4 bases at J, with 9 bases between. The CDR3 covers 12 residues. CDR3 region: CASRTGLYGYTF. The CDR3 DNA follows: TGTGCCAGCAGGACAGGCCTCTATGGCTACACCTTC.

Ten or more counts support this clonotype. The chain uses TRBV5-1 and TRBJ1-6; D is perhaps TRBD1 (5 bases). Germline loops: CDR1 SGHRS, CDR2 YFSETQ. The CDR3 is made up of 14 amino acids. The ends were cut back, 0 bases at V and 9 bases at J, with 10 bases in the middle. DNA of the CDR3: TGCGCCAGCAGCTTGGGGGACGGCAGTTCACCCCTCCACTTT. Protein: CASSLGDGSSPLHF.